This TCR beta chain was sequenced in a study of control samples from healthy donors and cancer patients. The length of the CDR3 is 14 residues. Trimming at V came to 2 bases and at J to 4 bases, leaving 3 bases not matched to a gene. The germline V gene has CDR1 ENHRY and CDR2 SYGVKD. The protocol was immunoSEQ multiplex PCR, while the TCRdb copy is restricted to in-frame clones and leaves out a portion. The profile shows around 170,000 clones, about 91% of them singletons. This receptor was identified in a woman in her twenties or thirties in good health. The chain has TRBV10-3 and TRBJ1-2; TRBD1 agrees at 8 bases. Sample: blood. CDR3 residues: CAISETGGSYGYTF. CDR3 in DNA: TGTGCCATCAGTGAGACAGGGGGAAGCTATGGCTACACCTTC.